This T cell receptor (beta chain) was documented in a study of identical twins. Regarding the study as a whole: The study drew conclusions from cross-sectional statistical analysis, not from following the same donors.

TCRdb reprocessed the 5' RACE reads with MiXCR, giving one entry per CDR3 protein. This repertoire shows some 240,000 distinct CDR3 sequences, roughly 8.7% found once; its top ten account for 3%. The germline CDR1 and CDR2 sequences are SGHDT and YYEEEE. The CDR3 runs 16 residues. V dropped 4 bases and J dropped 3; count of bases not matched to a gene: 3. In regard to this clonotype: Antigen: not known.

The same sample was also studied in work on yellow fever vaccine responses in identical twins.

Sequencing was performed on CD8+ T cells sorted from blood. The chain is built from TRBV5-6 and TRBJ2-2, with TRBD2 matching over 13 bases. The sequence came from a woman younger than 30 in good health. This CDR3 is CASSAGLAGDTGELFF. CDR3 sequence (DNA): TGTGCCAGCAGCGCAGGACTAGCGGGAGACACCGGGGAGCTGTTTTTT. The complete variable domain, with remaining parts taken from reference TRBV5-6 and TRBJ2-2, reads DAGVTQSPTHLIKTRGQQVTLRCSPKSGHDTVSWYQQALGQGPQFIFQYYEEEERQRGNFPDRFSGHQFPNYSSELNVNALLLGDSALYLCASSAGLAGDTGELFFGEGSRLTVL.